This is a list of T cell receptor beta chains from one sample in a study of cytomegalovirus exposure and HLA in healthy donors. Clones were sequenced by immunoSEQ multiplex PCR, and TCRdb holds only the in-frame ones, with some missing. The table has some 130,000 clones, over 80% seen once; the top ten hold 1.5%. Sequenced sample: PBMCs. Source of these receptors: a man aged 35-49 years in good health and CMV-seronegative. The CDR3 runs from the conserved cysteine through the conserved F or W. Fields, in order: J gene, clone size, D gene, V gene, CDR3 protein, CDR3 DNA. A D gene is named only where the DNA matches it firmly. Where a row states a size, it is once, few, many or the class of an expanded clone; other rows omit it.

J gene: TRBJ2-7; clone size: .; D gene: TRBD1; V gene: TRBV7-2; CDR3 protein: CASSLVQGDYEQYF; CDR3 DNA: TGTGCCAGCAGCTTAGTACAGGGGGACTACGAGCAGTACTTC
J gene: TRBJ2-7; clone size: .; D gene: TRBD1; V gene: TRBV29-1; CDR3 protein: CSVDRTGGSGEQYF; CDR3 DNA: TGCAGCGTCGACCGGACAGGGGGCTCGGGCGAGCAGTACTTC
J gene: TRBJ1-2; clone size: few; D gene: TRBD1; V gene: TRBV4-2; CDR3 protein: CASSQLDRAGNYGYTF; CDR3 DNA: TGTGCCAGCAGCCAATTAGACAGGGCTGGAAACTATGGCTACACCTTC
J gene: TRBJ1-1; clone size: .; D gene: .; V gene: TRBV19; CDR3 protein: CASSIGGLTEAFF; CDR3 DNA: TGTGCCAGTAGTATAGGGGGCCTAACTGAAGCTTTCTTT
J gene: TRBJ1-6; clone size: few; D gene: .; V gene: TRBV5-5; CDR3 protein: CASSPGWNSPLHF; CDR3 DNA: TGTGCCAGCAGCCCAGGGTGGAATTCACCCCTCCACTTT
J gene: TRBJ2-2; clone size: once; D gene: .; V gene: TRBV7-9; CDR3 protein: CASSRPPGLGDGELFF; CDR3 DNA: TGTGCCAGCAGCCGCCCCCCGGGACTTGGGGACGGGGAGCTGTTTTTT
J gene: TRBJ1-3; clone size: .; D gene: TRBD1; V gene: TRBV28; CDR3 protein: CASSFPDRARNTIYF; CDR3 DNA: TGTGCCAGCAGTTTCCCGGACAGGGCCCGAAACACCATATATTTT
J gene: TRBJ2-5; clone size: .; D gene: TRBD1; V gene: TRBV28; CDR3 protein: CASSFSRTGGRETQYF; CDR3 DNA: TGTGCCAGCAGCTTTTCCCGGACAGGGGGCAGGGAGACCCAGTACTTC
J gene: TRBJ2-7; clone size: few; D gene: TRBD1; V gene: TRBV5-5; CDR3 protein: CASSFGVRGQGLRRIYEQYF; CDR3 DNA: TGTGCCAGCAGCTTTGGGGTCCGAGGACAGGGATTAAGAAGGATATACGAGCAGTACTTC
J gene: TRBJ2-4; clone size: .; D gene: .; V gene: TRBV5-5; CDR3 protein: CASSIGVGGASKNF; CDR3 DNA: TGTGCCAGCAGCATAGGGGTGGGCGGAGCATCAAAGAACTTC
J gene: TRBJ2-1; clone size: once; D gene: .; V gene: TRBV7-9; CDR3 protein: CSSSLAPLGVGEQFF; CDR3 DNA: TGTTCCAGCAGCTTAGCCCCGTTAGGGGTCGGTGAGCAGTTCTTC
J gene: TRBJ1-4; clone size: .; D gene: TRBD1; V gene: TRBV27; CDR3 protein: CASRDRGREKLFF; CDR3 DNA: TGTGCCAGCAGGGACAGGGGGCGTGAAAAACTGTTTTTT
J gene: TRBJ2-1; clone size: once; D gene: TRBD2; V gene: TRBV7-2; CDR3 protein: CASSSLADIQNEQFF; CDR3 DNA: TGTGCCAGCAGCTCACTAGCGGACATACAGAATGAGCAGTTCTTC
J gene: TRBJ2-2; clone size: .; D gene: TRBD1; V gene: TRBV11-3; CDR3 protein: CASSTRTGGNTGELFF; CDR3 DNA: TGTGCCAGCAGCACCAGGACAGGGGGCAACACCGGGGAGCTGTTTTTT
J gene: TRBJ2-2; clone size: .; D gene: TRBD1; V gene: TRBV18; CDR3 protein: CASRDSANTGELFF; CDR3 DNA: TGTGCCAGCAGGGACAGCGCGAACACCGGGGAGCTGTTTTTT
J gene: TRBJ2-7; clone size: .; D gene: TRBD2; V gene: TRBV7-2; CDR3 protein: CASSPEPLAGPNEQYF; CDR3 DNA: TGTGCCAGCAGCCCAGAGCCTCTAGCGGGGCCCAACGAGCAGTACTTC
J gene: TRBJ1-5; clone size: .; D gene: .; V gene: TRBV6-1; CDR3 protein: CASSVRQTDNQPQHF; CDR3 DNA: TGTGCCAGCAGTGTACGACAAACCGACAATCAGCCCCAGCATTTT
J gene: TRBJ2-5; clone size: .; D gene: .; V gene: TRBV2; CDR3 protein: CASSDQGWETQYF; CDR3 DNA: TGTGCCAGCAGTGATCAGGGCTGGGAGACCCAGTACTTC
J gene: TRBJ2-7; clone size: few; D gene: .; V gene: TRBV6-5; CDR3 protein: CASSYSKRAYEQYF; CDR3 DNA: TGTGCCAGCAGTTACTCGAAGAGGGCGTACGAGCAGTACTTC
J gene: TRBJ1-1; clone size: .; D gene: .; V gene: TRBV28; CDR3 protein: CASRRALDSSEAFF; CDR3 DNA: TGTGCCAGCCGAAGGGCCCTAGACAGTTCTGAAGCTTTCTTT
J gene: TRBJ2-1; clone size: once; D gene: TRBD2; V gene: TRBV16; CDR3 protein: CASSQKAGGPIYNEQFF; CDR3 DNA: TGTGCCAGCAGCCAAAAGGCGGGAGGGCCAATCTACAATGAGCAGTTCTTC
J gene: TRBJ1-4; clone size: few; D gene: .; V gene: TRBV28; CDR3 protein: CASSITGVTNEKLFF; CDR3 DNA: TGTGCCAGCAGTATAACAGGTGTAACTAATGAAAAACTGTTTTTT
J gene: TRBJ2-1; clone size: .; D gene: TRBD1; V gene: TRBV7-9; CDR3 protein: CASRSTDRGRGGSYNEQFF; CDR3 DNA: TGTGCCAGCAGATCCACCGACAGGGGGCGAGGGGGCTCCTACAATGAGCAGTTCTTC
J gene: TRBJ2-3; clone size: few; D gene: TRBD2; V gene: TRBV5-6; CDR3 protein: CASSTSSGGGTDTQYF; CDR3 DNA: TGTGCCAGCAGCACCAGTAGCGGGGGGGGCACAGATACGCAGTATTTT
J gene: TRBJ1-2; clone size: .; D gene: .; V gene: TRBV29-1; CDR3 protein: CSGADSPNYGYTF; CDR3 DNA: TGCAGCGGGGCGGACAGTCCGAACTATGGCTACACCTTC
J gene: TRBJ2-7; clone size: .; D gene: TRBD1; V gene: TRBV18; CDR3 protein: CASSPETGVSYEQYF; CDR3 DNA: TGTGCCAGCTCACCGGAGACAGGGGTTTCCTACGAGCAGTACTTC
J gene: TRBJ1-6; clone size: once; D gene: .; V gene: TRBV7-3; CDR3 protein: CASSLTPVDNSPLHF; CDR3 DNA: TGTGCCAGCAGCTTAACTCCTGTCGATAATTCACCCCTCCACTTT
J gene: TRBJ1-4; clone size: .; D gene: .; V gene: TRBV4-2; CDR3 protein: CASSPTDRLSEKLFF; CDR3 DNA: TGTGCCAGCAGCCCTACAGACAGGTTGAGCGAAAAACTGTTTTTT
J gene: TRBJ2-7; clone size: .; D gene: TRBD1; V gene: TRBV23-1; CDR3 protein: CASSQSWTGSYEQYF; CDR3 DNA: TGCGCCAGCAGTCAATCGTGGACAGGGAGCTACGAGCAGTACTTC
J gene: TRBJ2-6; clone size: once; D gene: .; V gene: TRBV18; CDR3 protein: CASSPGPGANVLTF; CDR3 DNA: TGTGCCAGCTCACCAGGGCCTGGGGCCAACGTCCTGACTTTC
J gene: TRBJ2-1; clone size: .; D gene: .; V gene: TRBV11-1; CDR3 protein: CAIAPDGASYNEQFF; CDR3 DNA: TGTGCCATTGCCCCGGATGGAGCCTCCTACAATGAGCAGTTCTTC
J gene: TRBJ1-2; clone size: .; D gene: TRBD1; V gene: TRBV7-2; CDR3 protein: CVSSPDRPYGYTF; CDR3 DNA: TGTGTCAGCAGTCCGGACAGGCCCTATGGCTACACCTTC
J gene: TRBJ2-5; clone size: .; D gene: .; V gene: TRBV7-2; CDR3 protein: CASSYKAPGETQYF; CDR3 DNA: TGTGCCAGCAGCTACAAGGCCCCCGGGGAGACCCAGTACTTC
J gene: TRBJ2-1; clone size: few; D gene: TRBD2; V gene: TRBV11-2; CDR3 protein: CASGNARTSGGGNEQFF; CDR3 DNA: TGTGCCAGCGGGAACGCTCGGACTAGCGGGGGGGGGAATGAGCAGTTCTTC
J gene: TRBJ2-5; clone size: .; D gene: TRBD1; V gene: TRBV19; CDR3 protein: CASNDRDRGLQETQYF; CDR3 DNA: TGTGCCAGTAACGACCGGGACAGGGGGCTGCAGGAGACCCAGTACTTC
J gene: TRBJ2-3; clone size: .; D gene: TRBD2; V gene: TRBV15; CDR3 protein: CATSRLGTSGKTDTQYF; CDR3 DNA: TGTGCCACCAGCAGACTAGGGACTAGCGGGAAAACAGATACGCAGTATTTT
J gene: TRBJ2-2; clone size: .; D gene: TRBD2; V gene: TRBV4-2; CDR3 protein: CASSQEGSGRRNGELFF; CDR3 DNA: TGTGCCAGCAGCCAAGAAGGGAGCGGGAGACGTAACGGGGAGCTGTTTTTT
J gene: TRBJ2-3; clone size: .; D gene: .; V gene: TRBV14; CDR3 protein: CASCERADTDTQYF; CDR3 DNA: TGTGCCAGTTGTGAGCGGGCTGACACAGATACGCAGTATTTT
J gene: TRBJ2-1; clone size: .; D gene: .; V gene: TRBV21-1; CDR3 protein: CASIPPGLAGGSCNEQFF; CDR3 DNA: TGTGCCAGCATCCCCCCCGGACTAGCGGGAGGATCTTGCAATGAGCAGTTCTTC
J gene: TRBJ2-7; clone size: .; D gene: .; V gene: TRBV11-1; CDR3 protein: CASSLGPRGTPAEQYF; CDR3 DNA: TGTGCCAGCAGCTTAGGCCCCCGCGGGACCCCAGCCGAGCAGTACTTC
J gene: TRBJ1-5; clone size: .; D gene: .; V gene: TRBV18; CDR3 protein: CASSPPSAEAGPQHF; CDR3 DNA: TGTGCCAGCTCACCACCGTCGGCTGAGGCGGGGCCCCAGCATTTT
J gene: TRBJ2-2; clone size: .; D gene: .; V gene: TRBV7-2; CDR3 protein: CASSLMFRGGELFF; CDR3 DNA: TGTGCCAGCAGCTTAATGTTCCGGGGCGGGGAGCTGTTTTTT
J gene: TRBJ1-2; clone size: .; D gene: .; V gene: TRBV29-1; CDR3 protein: CSVEGTIYGYTF; CDR3 DNA: TGCAGCGTTGAAGGGACAATCTATGGCTACACCTTC
J gene: TRBJ2-5; clone size: .; D gene: TRBD2; V gene: TRBV2; CDR3 protein: CASSERGAGGPETQYF; CDR3 DNA: TGTGCCAGCAGTGAAAGGGGTGCGGGAGGGCCAGAGACCCAGTACTTC
J gene: TRBJ2-1; clone size: .; D gene: TRBD2; V gene: TRBV27; CDR3 protein: CASSFGTSKFF; CDR3 DNA: TGTGCCAGCAGTTTTGGGACTAGCAAGTTCTTC
J gene: TRBJ1-2; clone size: .; D gene: TRBD1; V gene: TRBV28; CDR3 protein: CASSLSGQGSGYTF; CDR3 DNA: TGTGCCAGCAGTTTATCGGGACAGGGTAGCGGCTACACCTTC
J gene: TRBJ1-3; clone size: .; D gene: TRBD1; V gene: TRBV10-3; CDR3 protein: CAISDRRTGGSGNTIYF; CDR3 DNA: TGTGCCATCAGTGATCGCCGTACAGGGGGCTCTGGAAACACCATATATTTT
J gene: TRBJ1-6; clone size: .; D gene: TRBD1; V gene: TRBV5-8; CDR3 protein: CASSFRDRASPLHF; CDR3 DNA: TGTGCCAGCAGCTTCCGGGACAGGGCATCACCCCTCCACTTT
J gene: TRBJ1-1; clone size: .; D gene: .; V gene: TRBV2; CDR3 protein: CASTAGPSTEAFF; CDR3 DNA: TGTGCCAGCACCGCGGGACCGAGCACTGAAGCTTTCTTT
J gene: TRBJ2-2; clone size: .; D gene: .; V gene: TRBV27; CDR3 protein: CASSLNRAGTGELFF; CDR3 DNA: TGTGCCAGCAGTCTCAACAGGGCCGGCACCGGGGAGCTGTTTTTT
J gene: TRBJ1-1; clone size: few; D gene: TRBD1; V gene: TRBV7-3; CDR3 protein: CASSPGTGGTTEAFF; CDR3 DNA: TGTGCCAGCAGCCCCGGGACAGGGGGGACCACTGAAGCTTTCTTT
J gene: TRBJ1-1; clone size: .; D gene: .; V gene: TRBV7-2; CDR3 protein: CASSPYSEAAFF; CDR3 DNA: TGTGCCAGCAGCCCCTATTCGGAGGCGGCTTTCTTT
J gene: TRBJ2-2; clone size: .; D gene: TRBD1; V gene: TRBV5-4; CDR3 protein: CASSLGQGIGELFF; CDR3 DNA: TGTGCCAGCAGCCTGGGACAGGGTATAGGGGAGCTGTTTTTT
J gene: TRBJ2-1; clone size: .; D gene: .; V gene: TRBV5-1; CDR3 protein: CASSPQASYNEQFF; CDR3 DNA: TGCGCCAGCAGCCCGCAGGCATCTTACAATGAGCAGTTCTTC
J gene: TRBJ2-2; clone size: .; D gene: .; V gene: TRBV7-9; CDR3 protein: CASSLALTDLNTGELFF; CDR3 DNA: TGTGCCAGCAGCTTAGCGCTGACAGATCTAAACACCGGGGAGCTGTTTTTT
J gene: TRBJ2-7; clone size: .; D gene: TRBD2; V gene: TRBV27; CDR3 protein: CASSLRDYSYEQYF; CDR3 DNA: TGTGCCAGCAGTTTGCGGGACTACTCCTACGAGCAGTACTTC
J gene: TRBJ2-1; clone size: .; D gene: TRBD1; V gene: TRBV7-9; CDR3 protein: CASSRTGTGSNEQFF; CDR3 DNA: TGTGCCAGCAGCCGAACCGGGACAGGGAGCAATGAGCAGTTCTTC
J gene: TRBJ1-1; clone size: .; D gene: TRBD1; V gene: TRBV7-8; CDR3 protein: CASSFPGEPGQITEAFF; CDR3 DNA: TGTGCCAGCAGCTTCCCTGGGGAACCGGGACAGATAACAGAAGCTTTCTTT
J gene: TRBJ2-3; clone size: .; D gene: .; V gene: TRBV5-1; CDR3 protein: CASSTQGTDTQYF; CDR3 DNA: TGCGCCAGCAGCACGCAGGGTACAGATACGCAGTATTTT
J gene: TRBJ1-5; clone size: .; D gene: .; V gene: TRBV7-2; CDR3 protein: CASSPSGPSQPQHF; CDR3 DNA: TGTGCCAGCAGCCCCAGCGGCCCAAGTCAGCCCCAGCATTTT